This T cell receptor beta chain appears in the sequencing data of a study of T cells in Graves' hyperthyroidism and ophthalmopathy. Findings and caveats of the study: Most thyroid-expanded clonotypes above 0.001 were also found in blood. Median prediction lead before ophthalmopathy onset was around 7 months with the model. Ophthalmopathy cases were set apart from stable hyperthyroidism by a 13 V-J model.

This clonotype was observed at least ten times. Antigen unknown. The CDR3 has 13 amino acids. V lost 3 bases and J 8 bases, leaving 10 bases between the germline ends. There were TCR beta CDR3 regions amplified from RNA transcripts. Primed by the HTBI set, a first-round RT-PCR was run on the TCR CDR3. TCRdb called the multiplex PCR reads again in MiXCR, with one record for every CDR3 protein. The table includes under 350,000 distinct CDR3 sequences, roughly 23% detected once. The authors took PBMCs from 10 ml fresh peripheral blood. The chain is built from TRBV12-3 or TRBV12-4 and TRBJ1-4; no definite D call. This TCR was recovered from a woman in her forties or fifties with Graves' hyperthyroidism. Sequenced: blood. CDR3 nucleotides: TGTGCCAGCAGTTTCAGAGAAGCCGAAAAACTGTTTTTT. Its protein is CASSFREAEKLFF.